This T cell receptor beta chain was sequenced for a study of shared clonotypes between healthy human individuals. Healthy and HIV-negative, the adult donors had no recent acute infections or vaccinations. The protocol was immunoSEQ multiplex PCR, while the TCRdb copy is restricted to in-frame clones and leaves out a portion. Seen here are roughly 1,100,000 clones, about 70% observed once, and the top ten hold around 1.4%. The CDR3 totals 15 residues. Per germline, CDR1 ENHRY and CDR2 SYGVKD. V lost 6 bases, J lost 4 bases, and 6 bases stayed unmatched. This clone was seen only once. The sample was memory CD4+ T cells sorted from blood. Subset indicated: CD45RA-negative fraction. This receptor was identified in a man aged 18-30 years in good health. The chain is built from TRBV10-3 and TRBJ2-1, with 10 positions matching TRBD2. The CDR3 DNA reads TGTGCCATCAGCAGAGGACTAGCGGATTACAATGAGCAGTTCTTC. Protein: CAISRGLADYNEQFF.